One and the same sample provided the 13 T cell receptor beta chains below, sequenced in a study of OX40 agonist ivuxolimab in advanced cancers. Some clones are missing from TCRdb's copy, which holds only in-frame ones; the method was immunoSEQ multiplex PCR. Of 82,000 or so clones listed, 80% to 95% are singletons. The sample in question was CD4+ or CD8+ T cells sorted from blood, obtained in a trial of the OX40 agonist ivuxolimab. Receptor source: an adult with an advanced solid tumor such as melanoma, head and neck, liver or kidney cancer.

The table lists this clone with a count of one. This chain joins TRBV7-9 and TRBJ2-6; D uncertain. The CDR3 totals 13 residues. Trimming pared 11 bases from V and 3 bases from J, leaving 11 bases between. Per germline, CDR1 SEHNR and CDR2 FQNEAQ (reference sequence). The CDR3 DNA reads TGTGCCTTTACCCTGGATGGGGCCAACGTCCTGACTTTC. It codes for CAFTLDGANVLTF.

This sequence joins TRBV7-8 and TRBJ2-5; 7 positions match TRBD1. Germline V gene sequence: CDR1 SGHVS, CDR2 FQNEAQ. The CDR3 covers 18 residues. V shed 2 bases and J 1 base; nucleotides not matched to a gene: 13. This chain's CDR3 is CASSLNRGRTHIQETQYF. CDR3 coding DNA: TGTGCCAGCAGCTTAAATAGGGGGCGGACTCATATCCAAGAGACCCAGTACTTC.

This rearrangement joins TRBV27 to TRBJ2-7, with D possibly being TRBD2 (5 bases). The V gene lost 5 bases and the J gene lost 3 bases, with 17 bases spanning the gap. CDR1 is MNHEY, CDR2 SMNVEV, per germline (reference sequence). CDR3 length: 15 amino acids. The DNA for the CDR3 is TGTGCCAGCAGTCCTTTGGGGTCCCGGGGCTACGAGCAGTACTTC. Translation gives CASSPLGSRGYEQYF.

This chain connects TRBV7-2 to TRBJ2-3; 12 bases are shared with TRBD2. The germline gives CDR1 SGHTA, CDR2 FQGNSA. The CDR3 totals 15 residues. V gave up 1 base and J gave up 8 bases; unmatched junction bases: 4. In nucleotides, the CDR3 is TGTGCCAGCAGCTTAGAACTAGCGGGGGGCAGTACGCAGTATTTT. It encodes CASSLELAGGSTQYF.

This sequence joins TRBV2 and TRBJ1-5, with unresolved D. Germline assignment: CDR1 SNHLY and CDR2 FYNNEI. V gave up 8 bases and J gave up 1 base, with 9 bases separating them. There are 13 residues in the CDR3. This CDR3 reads CASHSVSNQPQHF. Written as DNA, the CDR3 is TGTGCCAGCCACAGTGTCAGCAATCAGCCCCAGCATTTT.

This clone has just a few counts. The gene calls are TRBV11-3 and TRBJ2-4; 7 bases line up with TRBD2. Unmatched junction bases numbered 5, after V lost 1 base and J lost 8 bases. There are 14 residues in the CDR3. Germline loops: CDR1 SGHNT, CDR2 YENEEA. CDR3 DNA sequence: TGTGCCAGCAGCTTAGCTGGGGGAGGGGACATTCAGTACTTC. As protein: CASSLAGGGDIQYF.

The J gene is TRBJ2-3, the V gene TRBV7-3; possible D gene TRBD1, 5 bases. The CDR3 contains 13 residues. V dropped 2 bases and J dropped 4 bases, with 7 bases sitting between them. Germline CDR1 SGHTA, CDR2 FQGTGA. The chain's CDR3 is CASSLLRADTQYF. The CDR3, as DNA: TGTGCCAGCAGCTTACTCAGGGCAGATACGCAGTATTTT.

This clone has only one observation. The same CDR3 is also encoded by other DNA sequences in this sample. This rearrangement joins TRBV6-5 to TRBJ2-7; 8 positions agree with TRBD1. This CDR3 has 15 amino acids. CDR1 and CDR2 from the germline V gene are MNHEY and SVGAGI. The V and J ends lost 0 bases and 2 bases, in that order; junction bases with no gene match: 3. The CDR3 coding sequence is TGTGCCAGCAGTTACTCCGGGACAGGAACCTACGAGCAGTACTTC. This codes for CASSYSGTGTYEQYF.

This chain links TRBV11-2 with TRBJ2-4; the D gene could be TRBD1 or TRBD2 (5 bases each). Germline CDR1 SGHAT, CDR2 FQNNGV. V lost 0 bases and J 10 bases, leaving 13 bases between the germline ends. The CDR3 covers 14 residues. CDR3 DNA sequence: TGTGCCAGCAGCTTAGATCCGGGGACGGGGATTCAGTACTTC. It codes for CASSLDPGTGIQYF.

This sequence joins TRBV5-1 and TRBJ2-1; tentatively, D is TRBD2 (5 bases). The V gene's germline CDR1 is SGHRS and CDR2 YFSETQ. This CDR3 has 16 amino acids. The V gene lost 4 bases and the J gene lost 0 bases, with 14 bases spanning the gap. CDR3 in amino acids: CASSVTPAGSYNEQFF. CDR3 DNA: TGCGCCAGCAGCGTGACCCCCGCGGGCTCCTACAATGAGCAGTTCTTC.

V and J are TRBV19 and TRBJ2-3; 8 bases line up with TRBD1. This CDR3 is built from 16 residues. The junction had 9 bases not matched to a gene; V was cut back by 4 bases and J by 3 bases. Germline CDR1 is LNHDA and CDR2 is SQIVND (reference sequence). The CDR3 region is CASSRSDRVRTDTQYF. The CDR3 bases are TGTGCCAGTAGTAGGTCGGACAGGGTGCGAACAGATACGCAGTATTTT.

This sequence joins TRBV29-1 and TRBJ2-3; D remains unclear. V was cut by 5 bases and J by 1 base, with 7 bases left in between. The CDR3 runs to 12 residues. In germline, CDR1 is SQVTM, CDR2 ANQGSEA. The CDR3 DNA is TGCAGCGTTAGGGCAGGCACAGATACGCAGTATTTT. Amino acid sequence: CSVRAGTDTQYF.

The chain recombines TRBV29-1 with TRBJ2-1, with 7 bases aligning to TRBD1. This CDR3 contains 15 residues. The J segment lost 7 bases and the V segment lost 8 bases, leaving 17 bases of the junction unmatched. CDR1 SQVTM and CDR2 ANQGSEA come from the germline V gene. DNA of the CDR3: TGCAGCTCTAACGGTGGGCAGGGGGTCAGGAATGAGCAGTTCTTC. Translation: CSSNGGQGVRNEQFF.